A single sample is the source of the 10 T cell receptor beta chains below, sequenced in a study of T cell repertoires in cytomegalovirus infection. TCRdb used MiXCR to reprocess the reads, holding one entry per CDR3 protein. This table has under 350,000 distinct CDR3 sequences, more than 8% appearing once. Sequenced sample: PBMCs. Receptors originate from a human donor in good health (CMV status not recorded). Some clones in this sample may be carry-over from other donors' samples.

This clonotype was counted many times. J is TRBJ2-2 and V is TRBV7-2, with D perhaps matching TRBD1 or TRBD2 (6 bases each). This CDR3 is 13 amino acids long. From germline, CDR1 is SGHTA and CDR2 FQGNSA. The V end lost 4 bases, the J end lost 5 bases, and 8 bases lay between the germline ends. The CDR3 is CASSWRGTGELFF. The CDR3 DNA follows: TGTGCCAGCAGCTGGAGGGGGACCGGGGAGCTGTTTTTT.

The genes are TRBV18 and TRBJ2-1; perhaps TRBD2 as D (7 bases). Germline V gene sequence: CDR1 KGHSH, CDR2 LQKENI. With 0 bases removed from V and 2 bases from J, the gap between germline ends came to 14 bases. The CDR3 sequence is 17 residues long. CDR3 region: CASSPPQSGGTYNEQFF. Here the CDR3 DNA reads TGTGCCAGCTCACCACCCCAATCGGGGGGCACCTACAATGAGCAGTTCTTC.

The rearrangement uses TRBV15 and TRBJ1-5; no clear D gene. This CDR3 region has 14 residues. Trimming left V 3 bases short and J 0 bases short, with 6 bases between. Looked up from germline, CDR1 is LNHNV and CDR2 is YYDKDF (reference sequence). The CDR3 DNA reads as TGTGCCACCAGCAGGCCAGTTAGCAATCAGCCCCAGCATTTT. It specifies CATSRPVSNQPQHF.

The DNA of the CDR3 is TGTGCCAGCAGTGACCGTTTCTCTGGGGCCAACGTCCTGACTTTC. It codes for CASSDRFSGANVLTF. This chain joins TRBV25-1 and TRBJ2-6, with no clear D. CDR1 is MGHDK and CDR2 is SYGVNS in the germline V gene. Trimming stripped 3 bases from V and 0 bases from J, with 6 bases between. This CDR3 contains 15 residues.

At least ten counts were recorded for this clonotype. CDR3 amino acids: CASSPFRSSSGNTIYF. As DNA, the CDR3 is TGTGCCAGCAGCCCCTTTCGGTCGAGCTCTGGAAACACCATATATTTT. The chain recombines TRBV7-2 with TRBJ1-3; D is undetermined. Trimming cost V 5 bases and J 0 bases, with 14 bases left between them. The CDR3 consists of 16 residues. Germline values: CDR1 SGHTA, CDR2 FQGNSA.

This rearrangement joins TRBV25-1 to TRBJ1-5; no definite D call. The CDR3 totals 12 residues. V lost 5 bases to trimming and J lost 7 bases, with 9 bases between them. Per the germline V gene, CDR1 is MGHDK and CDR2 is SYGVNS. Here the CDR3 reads CASSTGRQPQHF. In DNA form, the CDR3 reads TGTGCCAGCAGTACCGGGAGACAGCCCCAGCATTTT.

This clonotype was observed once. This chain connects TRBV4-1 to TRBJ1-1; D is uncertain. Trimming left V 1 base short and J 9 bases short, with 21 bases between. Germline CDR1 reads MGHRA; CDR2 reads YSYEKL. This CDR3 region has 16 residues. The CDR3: CASSQGRTGINPKAFF. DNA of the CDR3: TGCGCCAGCAGCCAAGGACGGACCGGGATCAATCCTAAAGCTTTCTTT.

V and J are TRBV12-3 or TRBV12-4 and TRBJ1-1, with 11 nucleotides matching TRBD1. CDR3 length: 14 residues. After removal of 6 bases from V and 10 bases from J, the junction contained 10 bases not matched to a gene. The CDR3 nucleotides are TGTGCCAGCAGCCCCGGACAGGGGGCGCGGAGAGCTTTCTTT. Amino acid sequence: CASSPGQGARRAFF.

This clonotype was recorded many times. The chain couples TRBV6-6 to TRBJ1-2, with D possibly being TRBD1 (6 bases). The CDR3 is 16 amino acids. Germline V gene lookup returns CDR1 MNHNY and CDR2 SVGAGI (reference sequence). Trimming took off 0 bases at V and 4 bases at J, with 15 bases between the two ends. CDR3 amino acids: CASSYSGQGRSYGYTF. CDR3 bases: TGTGCCAGCAGTTACTCGGGGCAGGGGAGGAGCTATGGCTACACCTTC.

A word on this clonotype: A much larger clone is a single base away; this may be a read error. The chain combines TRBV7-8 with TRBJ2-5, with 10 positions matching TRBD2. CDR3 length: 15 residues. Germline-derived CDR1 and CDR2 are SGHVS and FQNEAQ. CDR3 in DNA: TGTGCCTGCAGCCCGACTCTAGCGGGGGAAGAGACCCAGTACTTC. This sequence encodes CACSPTLAGEETQYF.